These 15 T cell receptor beta chains share one sample of origin, sequenced in a study of neurological immune-mediated disorders (dated by TCRdb to the late 2010s). Library preparation employed 5' RACE. Instrument used: Illumina HiSeq 2500. TCRdb took the public reads, trimmed them with fastp at Q25, ran MiXCR for clone calling and kept in-frame beta chains. Entries that share a CDR3 protein sequence are merged under the most common genes and DNA. Counted in this sample were about 62,000 distinct CDR3 sequences; 3.5% to 4.5% of them appeared once. The top ten clonotypes cover about 2% of the sample. The material sequenced was PBMCs. Receptors originate from a woman aged 45 to 65 with multiple sclerosis.

This clonotype was picked up many times. The rearrangement uses TRBV5-1 and TRBJ2-1; TRBD2 matches at 7 bases. Looked up from germline, CDR1 is SGHRS and CDR2 is YFSETQ. CDR3 length: 14 amino acids. The trim removed 4 bases at V and 3 bases at J, leaving 4 bases unmatched. DNA for the CDR3: TGCGCCAGCAGCCTGGGGACTAACTACAATGAGCAGTTCTTC. Translating gives CASSLGTNYNEQFF.

This clonotype was recorded at least ten times. One end of the junction does not line up with germline, which may come from a read error. This chain joins TRBV20-1 and TRBJ1-5; D is ambiguous. This CDR3 spans 13 amino acids. The germline CDR1 and CDR2 sequences are DFQATT and SNEGSKA (reference sequence). The CDR3 is CSASDDPNQPQNF. The DNA for the CDR3 is TGCAGTGCTAGTGATGATCCCAATCAGCCCCAGAATTTT.

This clonotype was recorded many times. The chain carries TRBV20-1 and TRBJ2-7; no clear D gene. In germline, CDR1 is DFQATT, CDR2 SNEGSKA (reference sequence). V lost 1 base and J lost 7, with 8 bases in between. There are 11 residues in the CDR3. CDR3 protein: CSARAGWEQYF. The CDR3 nucleotides read TGCAGTGCTAGAGCCGGGTGGGAGCAGTACTTC.

This clonotype was recorded at least ten times. The rearrangement uses TRBV7-2 and TRBJ2-2; D perhaps matches TRBD2 (5 bases). Germline V CDR1 and CDR2: SGHTA, FQGNSA. The ends were cut back, 3 bases at V and 4 bases at J, with 15 bases in the middle. CDR3 size: 16 residues. CDR3 in DNA: TGTGCCAGCAGCTTTTACGGACTCCCGGGCACCGGGGAGCTGTTTTTT. Its translation is CASSFYGLPGTGELFF.

This clonotype was counted ten times or more. V gene TRBV5-1 combines with J gene TRBJ2-1, with TRBD2 matching 11 bases. CDR3 length equals 16 residues. V shed 4 bases, J shed 5 bases, and the junction held 8 bases outside the gene matches. CDR1 is SGHRS, CDR2 YFSETQ, per germline. The CDR3 coding sequence is TGCGCCAGCAGCCCCTCAGGACTAGCGGGTCACAATGAGCAGTTCTTC. This gives the protein CASSPSGLAGHNEQFF.

This clonotype was seen ten or more times. The chain joins TRBV7-9 to TRBJ2-5; D perhaps matches TRBD1 (6 bases). This CDR3 spans 16 amino acids. Germline CDR1 SEHNR, CDR2 FQNEAQ (reference sequence). With 4 bases removed from V and 3 bases from J, the gap between germline ends came to 18 bases. CDR3 protein: CASSSISGQQEETQYF. The CDR3 nucleotides are TGTGCCAGCAGCTCGATTTCAGGACAGCAGGAAGAGACCCAGTACTTC.

This chain joins TRBV10-3 and TRBJ2-1; 13 bases are a match to TRBD2. The germline V gene has CDR1 ENHRY and CDR2 SYGVKD. Germline trimming cut 8 bases from V and 4 bases from J; bases unmatched to any gene: 5. The CDR3 length is 15 residues. The CDR3: CAIAPTSGRYNEQFF. The CDR3 DNA sequence: TGTGCCATCGCCCCGACTAGCGGGAGGTACAATGAGCAGTTCTTC.

This clonotype was seen at least ten times. CDR3 sequence reads: CSLNGASGELFF. DNA for the CDR3: TGCAGCTTAAACGGGGCATCCGGGGAGCTGTTTTTT. The chain links TRBV29-1 to TRBJ2-2, with D perhaps given as TRBD1 or TRBD2 (5 bases each). The V end lost 8 bases, the J end lost 6 bases, and 13 bases lay between the germline ends. The germline CDR1 and CDR2 sequences are SQVTM and ANQGSEA. The CDR3 extends over 12 amino acids.

This clonotype has a count of ten or more. The gene calls are TRBV15 and TRBJ1-5; no clear D gene. CDR3 size: 18 residues. Germline lookup yields CDR1 LNHNV and CDR2 YYDKDF (reference sequence). The V end was cut by 0 bases, the J end by 3 bases, with 18 bases between. The CDR3 protein is CATSRDLVTGGYNQPQHF. In DNA form, the CDR3 reads TGTGCCACCAGCAGAGATCTGGTTACCGGTGGGTACAATCAGCCCCAGCATTTT.

At least ten counts were recorded for this clonotype. This rearrangement joins TRBV20-1 to TRBJ2-1, with 9 bases lining up with TRBD2. Trimming at V came to 1 base and at J to 6 bases, leaving 7 bases not matched to a gene. Germline values: CDR1 DFQATT, CDR2 SNEGSKA (reference sequence). The CDR3 is 15 amino acids. The CDR3 sequence: CSARVREGLSNEQFF. The CDR3 coding sequence is TGCAGTGCTAGAGTGCGGGAGGGCTTATCCAATGAGCAGTTCTTC.

This clonotype was recorded at least ten times. This chain uses TRBV7-9 with TRBJ2-1; 7 nucleotides align to TRBD1. This CDR3 comprises 15 residues. Germline V gene sequence: CDR1 SEHNR, CDR2 FQNEAQ (reference sequence). V dropped 5 bases and J dropped 4; count of bases not matched to a gene: 8. The CDR3 sequence is CASSLGTATYNEQFF. CDR3 DNA: TGTGCCAGCAGCCTCGGGACAGCCACTTACAATGAGCAGTTCTTC.

This clonotype was seen ten or more times. The gene calls are TRBV29-1 and TRBJ1-2, with D tentatively TRBD1 (5 bases). The CDR3 length is 14 residues. CDR1 is SQVTM and CDR2 is ANQGSEA in the germline V gene. V shed 1 base and J shed 5 bases, with 14 bases lying between them. The CDR3 protein is CSVEGRGRNYGYTF. CDR3 bases: TGCAGCGTTGAAGGTCGGGGGAGAAATTATGGCTACACCTTC. The full variable domain, completed using reference TRBV29-1 and TRBJ1-2, is SAVISQKPSRDICQRGTSLTIQCQVDSQVTMMFWYRQQPGQSLTLIATANQGSEATYESGFVIDKFPISRPNLTFSTLTVSNMSPEDSSIYLCSVEGRGRNYGYTFGSGTRLTVV.

In this sample, this clonotype turned up many times. V is TRBV9 and J is TRBJ2-3; 7 nucleotides align to TRBD2. The germline gives CDR1 SGDLS, CDR2 YYNGEE. With 0 bases clipped from V and 3 bases from J, the junction kept 16 bases outside the gene matches. This CDR3 comprises 19 residues. CDR3 in amino acids: CASSVEGAGLLRGTDTQYF. The CDR3 bases are TGTGCCAGCAGCGTAGAAGGAGCGGGACTACTCCGGGGGACAGATACGCAGTATTTT.

The V gene is TRBV7-2, the J gene TRBJ2-3, with TRBD2 as a possible D gene (5 bases). The CDR3 has 15 residues. Germline-derived CDR1 and CDR2 are SGHTA and FQGNSA. Trimming took 1 base from V and 1 from J, leaving 9 bases between them. CDR3 loop: CASSLVSGRTDTQYF. In DNA, the CDR3 is TGTGCCAGCAGCTTAGTGAGCGGACGCACAGATACGCAGTATTTT. Looking up the rest from reference TRBV7-2 and TRBJ2-3 gives the full variable domain: GAGVSQSPSNKVTEKGKDVELRCDPISGHTALYWYRQSLGQGLEFLIYFQGNSAPDKSGLPSDRFSAERTGGSVSTLTIQRTQQEDSAVYLCASSLVSGRTDTQYFGPGTRLTVL.

This clonotype was seen at least ten times. The rearrangement uses TRBV5-6 and TRBJ2-7; D is unclear. Per germline, CDR1 SGHDT and CDR2 YYEEEE. V was cut by 2 bases and J by 3 bases, with 12 bases left in between. This CDR3 contains 14 residues. CDR3 loop: CASSFVRQHYEQYF. The DNA for the CDR3 is TGTGCCAGCAGCTTTGTCCGCCAGCACTACGAGCAGTACTTC.